Below, 25 T cell receptor beta chains from the same sample are listed, as sequenced in a study of T cell responses to AZD1222 COVID-19 vaccine. This table comes from immunoSEQ multiplex PCR, and its TCRdb copy is limited to in-frame clones, with some not included. The sample gives about 110,000 clones, approximately 90% of which show up once; about 1.6% is in the top ten. The sequencing used peripheral blood, collected on day 0 of AZD1222 vaccination. The origin of the receptors is an adult in good health.

The J gene is TRBJ2-7, the V gene TRBV7-9; 9 nucleotides agree with TRBD2. V dropped 10 bases and J dropped 7; count of bases not matched to a gene: 14. Germline CDR1 reads SEHNR; CDR2 reads FQNEAQ (reference sequence). The CDR3 is made up of 14 amino acids. The CDR3 bases are TGTGCCATCTCTATGGCGGGAGGGCCGAGGGAGCAGTACTTC. It codes for CAISMAGGPREQYF.

The J gene is TRBJ1-2, the V gene TRBV6-4; D not certain. This CDR3 has 15 amino acids. Trimming left V 5 bases short and J 8 bases short, with 21 bases between. The germline CDR1 and CDR2 sequences are MRHNA and SNTAGT. The CDR3: CASSPMDPALTGYTF. The CDR3 DNA sequence: TGTGCCAGCAGTCCAATGGACCCAGCCCTTACGGGCTACACCTTC.

J is TRBJ1-5 and V is TRBV7-8; TRBD1 aligns across 9 bases. Germline V gene lookup returns CDR1 SGHVS and CDR2 FQNEAQ. V shed 5 bases and J 3 bases; nucleotides not matched to a gene: 5. CDR3 length equals 15 residues. The CDR3 region is CASSMDRGYNQPQHF. The CDR3 coding sequence is TGTGCCAGCAGCATGGACAGGGGTTACAATCAGCCCCAGCATTTT.

The V and J genes are TRBV5-4 and TRBJ2-7; D not resolved. The germline CDR1 and CDR2 sequences are SGHNT and YYREEE (reference sequence). This CDR3 is built from 15 residues. Trimming took 5 bases from V and 3 from J, leaving 18 bases between them. CDR3 in amino acids: CASSPTPGRNYEQYF. The CDR3 nucleotides are TGTGCCAGCAGTCCGACCCCGGGCCGCAACTACGAGCAGTACTTC.

The chain carries TRBV19 and TRBJ1-5; 8 nucleotides match TRBD1. The V segment lost 7 bases and the J segment 2 bases; nucleotides outside the gene matches: 4. Germline-derived CDR1 and CDR2 are LNHDA and SQIVND (reference sequence). This CDR3 spans 14 amino acids. The CDR3 DNA reads as TGTGCCAGTACCCCGACAGGGGGCAATCAGCCCCAGCATTTT. Its translation is CASTPTGGNQPQHF.

The DNA of the CDR3 is TGTGCCAGCAGTTACGGAGGGGGCAATCAGCCCCAGCATTTT. Its protein is CASSYGGGNQPQHF. This chain connects TRBV27 to TRBJ1-5, with TRBD1 as a possible D gene (5 bases). Germline CDR1 and CDR2: MNHEY and SMNVEV (reference sequence). The CDR3 has 14 amino acids. Trimming shortened V by 4 bases and J by 2 bases, and 9 bases separated the two germline ends.

The V call is TRBV30, the J call TRBJ2-7; TRBD1 agrees at 7 bases. Trimming at V came to 1 base and at J to 11 bases, leaving 14 bases not matched to a gene. The CDR3 length is 14 residues. CDR1 is GTSNPN and CDR2 is SVGIG in the germline V gene (reference sequence). In DNA, the CDR3 is TGTGCCTGGAGTGCCGGGACAGACGCCCCTTTGGAGTACTTC. This gives the protein CAWSAGTDAPLEYF.

The rearrangement joins TRBV5-1 to TRBJ2-1, with D possibly matching TRBD1 (5 bases). The germline CDR1 and CDR2 sequences are SGHRS and YFSETQ. V lost 0 bases and J 4 bases, leaving 14 bases between the germline ends. The CDR3 is made up of 16 amino acids. The CDR3 DNA reads TGCGCCAGCAGCTTGGTGGGCCAGGGTCTATACAATGAGCAGTTCTTC. As protein: CASSLVGQGLYNEQFF.

V and J are TRBV30 and TRBJ2-2; D is unclear. There are 12 residues in the CDR3. V lost 2 bases and J lost 5, with 6 bases in between. Germline CDR1 reads GTSNPN; CDR2 reads SVGIG (reference sequence). CDR3 in DNA: TGTGCCTGGAGTCTCTTTACCGGGGAGCTGTTTTTT. It encodes CAWSLFTGELFF.

The gene calls are TRBV19 and TRBJ1-3; D is ambiguous. There are 15 residues in the CDR3. Germline V gene lookup returns CDR1 LNHDA and CDR2 SQIVND (reference sequence). V was clipped by 5 bases and J by 0 bases, with 11 bases between them. The CDR3 reads CASSLSPSSGNTIYF. CDR3 bases: TGTGCCAGTAGTCTCTCCCCGAGCTCTGGAAACACCATATATTTT.

The chain combines TRBV5-1 with TRBJ1-4, with D tentatively TRBD1 (5 bases). Trimming stripped 0 bases from V and 7 bases from J, with 19 bases between. This CDR3 spans 17 amino acids. Germline lookup yields CDR1 SGHRS and CDR2 YFSETQ. The CDR3 is CASSLDRGGSRAEKLFF. In DNA, the CDR3 is TGCGCCAGCAGCTTGGATCGGGGCGGTTCGAGGGCTGAAAAACTGTTTTTT.

The chain joins TRBV29-1 to TRBJ1-2, with D uncertain. V dropped 3 bases and J dropped 4 bases, with 12 bases sitting between them. This CDR3 spans 13 amino acids. CDR1 is SQVTM, CDR2 ANQGSEA, per germline. The CDR3 DNA follows: TGCAGCGTTGATTCTAGGGATCCCTATGGCTACACCTTC. It specifies CSVDSRDPYGYTF.

V and J are TRBV5-6 and TRBJ2-2; 8 positions match TRBD2. Per the germline V gene, CDR1 is SGHDT and CDR2 is YYEEEE. The CDR3 totals 14 residues. With V trimmed by 5 bases and J by 13 bases, 13 bases remained unmatched. The DNA of the CDR3 is TGTGCCAGCAGTTTTACAGCGGGGGCCCTTCTGCTGTTTTTT. Its translation is CASSFTAGALLLFF. Full variable domain (missing parts from reference TRBV5-6 and TRBJ2-2): DAGVTQSPTHLIKTRGQQVTLRCSPKSGHDTVSWYQQALGQGPQFIFQYYEEEERQRGNFPDRFSGHQFPNYSSELNVNALLLGDSALYLCASSFTAGALLLFFGEGSRLTVL.

The chain employs TRBV2 and TRBJ2-1, with 15 bases lining up with TRBD2. V was clipped by 4 bases and J by 9 bases; unmatched bases: 4. The CDR3 is 15 amino acids. Germline V gene lookup returns CDR1 SNHLY and CDR2 FYNNEI. The CDR3 region has the DNA TGTGCCAGCAGTGCTGGACTAGCGGGGGGGCTTGAGCAGTTCTTC. Its protein is CASSAGLAGGLEQFF.

The chain couples TRBV5-6 to TRBJ2-2; tentative D call: TRBD2 (5 bases). Looked up from germline, CDR1 is SGHDT and CDR2 is YYEEEE. The ends were cut back, 0 bases at V and 0 bases at J, with 18 bases in the middle. The CDR3 is 19 residues long. DNA of the CDR3: TGTGCCAGCAGCTTGGTGGGGTTGGAGGCCCTAACGAACACCGGGGAGCTGTTTTTT. It translates to CASSLVGLEALTNTGELFF.

This chain links TRBV7-9 with TRBJ1-1, with no clear D. This CDR3 comprises 12 residues. Germline loops: CDR1 SEHNR, CDR2 FQNEAQ (reference sequence). Trimming removed 5 bases at V and 7 bases at J, with 11 bases between. The CDR3 region has the DNA TGTGCCAGCAGCCTCCCCCGCTATGAAGCTTTCTTT. Translation: CASSLPRYEAFF.

This clone came up once. This chain uses TRBV7-8 with TRBJ2-7; D unresolved. CDR1 and CDR2 (germline): SGHVS, FQNEAQ. The CDR3 has 12 amino acids. Between the trimmed V and J ends, which lost 5 bases and 3 bases, there was a span of 8 bases. This chain's CDR3 is CASSRLNYEQYF. CDR3 bases: TGTGCCAGCAGCCGGTTAAACTACGAGCAGTACTTC.

The gene calls are TRBV5-1 and TRBJ1-5; perhaps TRBD1 as D (5 bases). V was clipped by 4 bases and J by 6 bases, with 14 bases between them. The CDR3 loop spans 14 amino acids. Germline lookup yields CDR1 SGHRS and CDR2 YFSETQ. CDR3 sequence (DNA): TGCGCCAGCAGCCTCGGGACTGAGGGTCAGCCCCAGCATTTT. It specifies CASSLGTEGQPQHF.

The chain joins TRBV5-6 to TRBJ1-5, with TRBD1 matching over 9 bases. The CDR3 has 16 residues. The germline gives CDR1 SGHDT, CDR2 YYEEEE. V lost 4 bases, J lost 0 bases, and 5 bases stayed unmatched. The CDR3 DNA reads TGTGCCAGCAGCCTAGGGACAGGGTATAGCAATCAGCCCCAGCATTTT. This encodes CASSLGTGYSNQPQHF. Supplemented by reference TRBV5-6 and TRBJ1-5, the full variable domain reads DAGVTQSPTHLIKTRGQQVTLRCSPKSGHDTVSWYQQALGQGPQFIFQYYEEEERQRGNFPDRFSGHQFPNYSSELNVNALLLGDSALYLCASSLGTGYSNQPQHFGDGTRLSIL.

This rearrangement joins TRBV14 to TRBJ1-6; no reliable D call. The CDR3 has 20 amino acids. Per germline, CDR1 SGHDN and CDR2 FVKESK. With 0 bases removed from V and 8 bases from J, the gap between germline ends came to 26 bases. This chain's CDR3 is CASSQDPLSGAIPRDSPLHF. DNA of the CDR3: TGTGCCAGCAGCCAAGATCCCCTCTCAGGCGCGATCCCAAGGGATTCACCCCTCCACTTT. The full variable domain, in which reference TRBV14 and TRBJ1-6 provide the parts outside the CDR3, is EAGVTQFPSHSVIEKGQTVTLRCDPISGHDNLYWYRRVMGKEIKFLLHFVKESKQDESGMPNNRFLAERTGGTYSTLKVQPAELEDSGVYFCASSQDPLSGAIPRDSPLHFGNGTRLTVT.

This chain uses TRBV5-1 with TRBJ1-3, with a weak D call TRBD1 (6 bases). V gave up 4 bases and J gave up 2 bases, with 16 bases separating them. Per germline, CDR1 SGHRS and CDR2 YFSETQ. The CDR3 contains 16 residues. CDR3 in amino acids: CASSKGSQGTGNTIYF. CDR3 nucleotide sequence: TGCGCCAGCAGCAAGGGAAGCCAGGGGACTGGAAACACCATATATTTT.

The chain combines TRBV6-2 or TRBV6-3 with TRBJ1-6, with TRBD1 matching over 7 bases. CDR3 length: 15 residues. Germline V CDR1 and CDR2: MNHEY, SVGEGT. V shed 2 bases and J 13 bases; nucleotides not matched to a gene: 11. The CDR3 sequence: CASSYRGQARGPLHF. The CDR3 region has the DNA TGTGCCAGCAGTTACCGAGGACAGGCGAGAGGCCCCCTCCACTTT.

V gene TRBV4-1 combines with J gene TRBJ1-1, with no clear D. This CDR3 contains 16 residues. Trimming pared 0 bases from V and 0 bases from J, leaving 11 bases between. CDR1 MGHRA and CDR2 YSYEKL come from the germline V gene. The CDR3: CASSQEGGLMNTEAFF. CDR3 DNA sequence: TGCGCCAGCAGCCAAGAAGGAGGGCTTATGAACACTGAAGCTTTCTTT.

The J gene is TRBJ2-7, the V gene TRBV27, with D perhaps assigned TRBD1 or TRBD2 (6 bases each). Trimming shortened V by 4 bases and J by 2 bases, and 15 bases separated the two germline ends. The CDR3 totals 15 residues. Germline loops: CDR1 MNHEY, CDR2 SMNVEV (reference sequence). The CDR3 spells CASSSRRGDTYEQYF. The CDR3 nucleotides read TGTGCCAGCAGTTCACGGAGGGGGGACACCTACGAGCAGTACTTC.

A remark on this clone: In the same sample, other DNA sequences code for this CDR3. The chain carries TRBV7-9 and TRBJ1-6; no clear D gene. This CDR3 comprises 12 residues. Germline V gene lookup returns CDR1 SEHNR and CDR2 FQNEAQ (reference sequence). V lost 5 bases and J lost 8, with 7 bases in between. The CDR3: CASSLSDSPLHF. CDR3 in DNA: TGTGCCAGCAGCCTTTCCGATTCACCCCTCCACTTT.